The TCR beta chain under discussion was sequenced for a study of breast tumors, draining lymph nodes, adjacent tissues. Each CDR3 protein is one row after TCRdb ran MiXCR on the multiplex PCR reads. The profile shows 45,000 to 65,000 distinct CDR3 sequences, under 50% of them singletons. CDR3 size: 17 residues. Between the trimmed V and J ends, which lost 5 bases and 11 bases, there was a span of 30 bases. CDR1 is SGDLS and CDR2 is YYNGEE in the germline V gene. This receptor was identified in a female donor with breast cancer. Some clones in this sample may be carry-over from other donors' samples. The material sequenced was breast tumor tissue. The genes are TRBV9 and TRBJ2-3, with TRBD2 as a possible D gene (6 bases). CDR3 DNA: TGTGCCAGCAGACCAGAACCGGAGGGACCCGCCTACAATGAGCAGTATTTT. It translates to CASRPEPEGPAYNEQYF.